A selection of T cell receptor beta chains follows, all from one sample in a study of T-cell memory formation after mild COVID-19. TCRdb independently ran MiXCR on the 5' RACE reads; one entry per CDR3 protein. Of approximately 290,000 distinct CDR3 sequences in the sample, 7% to 10% were seen once. The sample consisted of PBMCs or a T cell subset sorted from them (not recorded which). These receptors came from a man aged 18 to 30 who had mild COVID-19 (a few samples of this study predate the infection). Cell type and time point are not known. CDR3s include the opening cysteine and the closing phenylalanine or tryptophan. Fields, in order: clone size, D gene, J gene, V gene, CDR3 protein, CDR3 DNA. The D gene is left open where the match is weak. Rows give clone size only sometimes, using once, few, many, or a class for an expanded clone.

clone_size: -; d_call: TRBD1; j_call: TRBJ2-1; v_call: TRBV24-1; cdr3_aa: CATSDFRDRVGNEQFF; cdr3_nt: TGTGCCACCAGTGACTTTCGGGACAGGGTCGGAAATGAGCAGTTCTTC
clone_size: -; d_call: -; j_call: TRBJ2-7; v_call: TRBV11-2; cdr3_aa: CASSYLLVYEQYF; cdr3_nt: TGTGCCAGCAGCTACCTTCTAGTCTACGAGCAGTACTTC
clone_size: many; d_call: -; j_call: TRBJ2-3; v_call: TRBV5-1; cdr3_aa: CASWARPADTQYF; cdr3_nt: TGCGCCAGCTGGGCCCGACCCGCAGATACGCAGTATTTT
clone_size: few; d_call: -; j_call: TRBJ1-1; v_call: TRBV6-2/TRBV6-3; cdr3_aa: CASSPGTENTEAFF; cdr3_nt: TGTGCCAGCAGTCCCGGGACGGAGAACACTGAAGCTTTCTTT
clone_size: -; d_call: -; j_call: TRBJ2-3; v_call: TRBV6-1; cdr3_aa: CASDRGKGGNTQYF; cdr3_nt: TGTGCCAGCGATCGCGGGAAAGGAGGAAATACGCAGTATTTT
clone_size: many; d_call: -; j_call: TRBJ1-1; v_call: TRBV19; cdr3_aa: CASTLRDPGTEAFF; cdr3_nt: TGTGCCAGTACCCTCCGGGACCCGGGCACTGAAGCTTTCTTT
clone_size: few; d_call: TRBD1; j_call: TRBJ2-3; v_call: TRBV24-1; cdr3_aa: CATSEPGQGTDTQYF; cdr3_nt: TGTGCCACCAGTGAACCCGGACAGGGAACAGATACGCAGTATTTT
clone_size: -; d_call: -; j_call: TRBJ1-1; v_call: TRBV27; cdr3_aa: CASSLSGSDTEAFF; cdr3_nt: TGTGCCAGCAGTTTATCAGGGTCGGACACTGAAGCTTTCTTT
clone_size: many; d_call: -; j_call: TRBJ1-2; v_call: TRBV24-1; cdr3_aa: CATSERGGDYGYTF; cdr3_nt: TGTGCCACCAGTGAACGAGGGGGAGACTATGGCTACACCTTC
clone_size: few; d_call: TRBD1; j_call: TRBJ2-1; v_call: TRBV7-9; cdr3_aa: CASIYGGQGRHEQFF; cdr3_nt: TGTGCCAGCATCTACGGCGGACAGGGCCGGCATGAGCAGTTCTTC
clone_size: -; d_call: -; j_call: TRBJ2-5; v_call: TRBV5-5; cdr3_aa: CASTGVWGTQYF; cdr3_nt: TGTGCCAGCACCGGGGTGTGGGGGACCCAGTACTTC
clone_size: few; d_call: -; j_call: TRBJ1-5; v_call: TRBV20-1; cdr3_aa: CSANPLSNQPQHF; cdr3_nt: TGCAGTGCTAACCCCTTGAGCAATCAGCCCCAGCATTTT
clone_size: -; d_call: TRBD1; j_call: TRBJ1-2; v_call: TRBV2; cdr3_aa: CASSAGQGIYGYTF; cdr3_nt: TGTGCCAGCAGTGCGGGACAGGGTATATATGGCTACACCTTC
clone_size: few; d_call: -; j_call: TRBJ1-1; v_call: TRBV6-5; cdr3_aa: CASSSPGGRGNTEAFF; cdr3_nt: TGTGCCAGCAGTTCCCCGGGGGGTCGGGGGAACACTGAAGCTTTCTTT
clone_size: -; d_call: -; j_call: TRBJ1-1; v_call: TRBV5-4; cdr3_aa: CASSFPGAQSINTEAFF; cdr3_nt: TGTGCCAGCAGCTTCCCCGGGGCGCAGTCGATTAACACTGAAGCTTTCTTT
clone_size: -; d_call: -; j_call: TRBJ1-4; v_call: TRBV2; cdr3_aa: CASSGRGKQLKLFF; cdr3_nt: TGTGCCAGCAGTGGTCGGGGTAAACAACTTAAACTGTTTTTT
clone_size: few; d_call: -; j_call: TRBJ2-1; v_call: TRBV20-1; cdr3_aa: CSARGFGTGYYEQFF; cdr3_nt: TGCAGTGCCCGAGGGTTCGGGACGGGCTATTATGAGCAGTTCTTC
clone_size: many; d_call: -; j_call: TRBJ2-1; v_call: TRBV5-1; cdr3_aa: CASSFEGFDEQFF; cdr3_nt: TGCGCCAGCAGCTTTGAAGGGTTCGATGAGCAGTTCTTC
clone_size: many; d_call: -; j_call: TRBJ2-2; v_call: TRBV12-3/TRBV12-4; cdr3_aa: CASSSNNGELFF; cdr3_nt: TGTGCCAGCAGTTCAAATAACGGGGAGCTGTTTTTT
clone_size: many; d_call: -; j_call: TRBJ2-1; v_call: TRBV6-5; cdr3_aa: CASSYSRVLNEQFF; cdr3_nt: TGTGCCAGCAGTTACTCGAGGGTGCTCAATGAGCAGTTCTTC
clone_size: -; d_call: -; j_call: TRBJ2-1; v_call: TRBV11-3; cdr3_aa: CASSLDGVYNEQFF; cdr3_nt: TGTGCCAGCAGCTTAGACGGGGTCTACAATGAGCAGTTCTTC
clone_size: -; d_call: -; j_call: TRBJ1-1; v_call: TRBV7-9; cdr3_aa: CASSLFSLSGAEAFF; cdr3_nt: TGTGCCAGCAGCTTATTTAGCCTTTCAGGGGCTGAAGCTTTCTTT
clone_size: many; d_call: -; j_call: TRBJ2-1; v_call: TRBV5-1; cdr3_aa: CASSPIDSSYNEQFF; cdr3_nt: TGCGCCAGCAGCCCGATCGATAGCTCCTACAATGAGCAGTTCTTC
clone_size: -; d_call: -; j_call: TRBJ1-5; v_call: TRBV7-9; cdr3_aa: CASSKTVNQPQHF; cdr3_nt: TGTGCCAGCAGCAAGACAGTTAATCAGCCCCAGCATTTT
clone_size: -; d_call: -; j_call: TRBJ1-1; v_call: TRBV6-6; cdr3_aa: CASSYGDGYTEAFF; cdr3_nt: TGTGCCAGCAGTTACGGAGACGGATACACTGAAGCTTTCTTT
clone_size: -; d_call: TRBD1; j_call: TRBJ2-1; v_call: TRBV30; cdr3_aa: CACPTGGWGNEQFF; cdr3_nt: TGTGCCTGCCCGACAGGGGGTTGGGGCAATGAGCAGTTCTTC
clone_size: few; d_call: -; j_call: TRBJ1-2; v_call: TRBV7-9; cdr3_aa: CASSGEGYTF; cdr3_nt: TGTGCCAGCAGCGGGGAAGGCTACACCTTC
clone_size: many; d_call: TRBD1; j_call: TRBJ2-3; v_call: TRBV7-2; cdr3_aa: CASSLDRGTDTQYF; cdr3_nt: TGTGCCAGCAGTCTCGACAGGGGCACAGATACGCAGTATTTT
clone_size: few; d_call: -; j_call: TRBJ2-2; v_call: TRBV7-6; cdr3_aa: CASSPSLADGTGELFF; cdr3_nt: TGTGCCAGCAGCCCTAGCTTGGCGGATGGCACCGGGGAGCTGTTTTTT
clone_size: few; d_call: -; j_call: TRBJ2-3; v_call: TRBV7-9; cdr3_aa: CASSGGGGNTDTQYF; cdr3_nt: TGTGCCAGCAGCGGGGGTGGGGGGAACACAGATACGCAGTATTTT
clone_size: many; d_call: -; j_call: TRBJ2-5; v_call: TRBV7-2; cdr3_aa: CASSFSPGGETQYF; cdr3_nt: TGTGCCAGCAGCTTTAGCCCAGGGGGGGAGACCCAGTACTTC
clone_size: few; d_call: -; j_call: TRBJ2-1; v_call: TRBV19; cdr3_aa: CASSIEGPNEQFF; cdr3_nt: TGTGCCAGTAGTATAGAGGGGCCCAATGAGCAGTTCTTC
clone_size: few; d_call: -; j_call: TRBJ1-5; v_call: TRBV7-9; cdr3_aa: CASSPGGLEWWQPQHF; cdr3_nt: TGTGCCAGCAGCCCGGGGGGGTTGGAATGGTGGCAGCCCCAGCATTTT
clone_size: -; d_call: -; j_call: TRBJ2-2; v_call: TRBV6-5; cdr3_aa: CASTGLGGDDTGELFF; cdr3_nt: TGTGCCAGCACTGGCCTCGGGGGCGACGACACCGGGGAGCTGTTTTTT
clone_size: few; d_call: TRBD2; j_call: TRBJ2-5; v_call: TRBV7-3; cdr3_aa: CASSNGGVQETQYF; cdr3_nt: TGTGCCAGCAGCAATGGGGGGGTCCAAGAGACCCAGTACTTC
clone_size: -; d_call: TRBD2; j_call: TRBJ2-7; v_call: TRBV18; cdr3_aa: CASSPPTGGYEQYF; cdr3_nt: TGTGCCAGCTCACCCCCGACGGGGGGCTACGAGCAGTACTTC
clone_size: -; d_call: TRBD1; j_call: TRBJ1-5; v_call: TRBV6-2/TRBV6-3; cdr3_aa: CASSYPSDRAKPQHF; cdr3_nt: TGTGCCAGCAGTTACCCCTCGGACAGGGCGAAGCCCCAGCATTTT
clone_size: -; d_call: TRBD1; j_call: TRBJ1-3; v_call: TRBV6-5; cdr3_aa: CASGPTGGYSGNTIYF; cdr3_nt: TGTGCCAGCGGTCCGACAGGGGGGTACTCTGGAAACACCATATATTTT
clone_size: few; d_call: TRBD1; j_call: TRBJ1-5; v_call: TRBV11-2; cdr3_aa: CASSTGTVAQPQHF; cdr3_nt: TGTGCCAGCAGCACCGGGACAGTTGCTCAGCCCCAGCATTTT
clone_size: -; d_call: -; j_call: TRBJ2-3; v_call: TRBV12-3/TRBV12-4; cdr3_aa: CASSKRRAPSTDTQYF; cdr3_nt: TGTGCCAGCAGTAAACGACGGGCGCCTAGCACAGATACGCAGTATTTT
clone_size: -; d_call: -; j_call: TRBJ1-2; v_call: TRBV6-1; cdr3_aa: CASSDSSGYTF; cdr3_nt: TGTGCCAGCAGTGATTCCAGTGGCTACACCTTC
clone_size: many; d_call: TRBD1; j_call: TRBJ2-2; v_call: TRBV4-2; cdr3_aa: CASSQPTGGTAGELFF; cdr3_nt: TGTGCCAGCAGCCAACCCACAGGGGGAACTGCCGGGGAGCTGTTTTTT
clone_size: few; d_call: -; j_call: TRBJ2-7; v_call: TRBV7-8; cdr3_aa: CASSPSWSHEQYF; cdr3_nt: TGTGCCAGCAGCCCGAGCTGGTCCCACGAGCAGTACTTC
clone_size: -; d_call: TRBD2; j_call: TRBJ2-5; v_call: TRBV4-3; cdr3_aa: CASSFSGGVGTQYF; cdr3_nt: TGCGCCAGCAGCTTTAGCGGGGGCGTGGGGACCCAGTACTTC
clone_size: few; d_call: TRBD2; j_call: TRBJ2-3; v_call: TRBV7-6; cdr3_aa: CASSPGLAGGGTDTQYF; cdr3_nt: TGTGCCAGCAGCCCCGGACTAGCGGGGGGGGGTACAGATACGCAGTATTTT
clone_size: many; d_call: -; j_call: TRBJ2-3; v_call: TRBV5-1; cdr3_aa: CASSVDPAGTDTQYF; cdr3_nt: TGCGCCAGCAGCGTAGACCCAGCCGGCACAGATACGCAGTATTTT
clone_size: -; d_call: TRBD1; j_call: TRBJ1-1; v_call: TRBV5-1; cdr3_aa: CASSRTGANTEAFF; cdr3_nt: TGCGCCAGCAGCCGGACAGGGGCGAATACTGAAGCTTTCTTT
clone_size: -; d_call: -; j_call: TRBJ2-3; v_call: TRBV2; cdr3_aa: CASSGVTTDTQYF; cdr3_nt: TGTGCCAGCAGTGGGGTCACTACAGATACGCAGTATTTT
clone_size: -; d_call: -; j_call: TRBJ1-1; v_call: TRBV7-3; cdr3_aa: CASSRGTGTEAFF; cdr3_nt: TGTGCCAGCAGCCGTGGTACGGGAACTGAAGCTTTCTTT
clone_size: few; d_call: TRBD1; j_call: TRBJ2-5; v_call: TRBV3-1; cdr3_aa: CASSHYGPGQGQQETQYF; cdr3_nt: TGTGCCAGCAGCCATTACGGGCCCGGACAGGGGCAACAAGAGACCCAGTACTTC
clone_size: many; d_call: -; j_call: TRBJ1-1; v_call: TRBV5-1; cdr3_aa: CASSPYPGPEMAFF; cdr3_nt: TGCGCCAGCAGCCCTTACCCCGGGCCCGAGATGGCTTTCTTT
clone_size: few; d_call: -; j_call: TRBJ2-3; v_call: TRBV5-6; cdr3_aa: CASRPGTLSYPQYF; cdr3_nt: TGTGCCAGCAGGCCCGGGACACTCTCTTACCCGCAGTATTTT
clone_size: -; d_call: -; j_call: TRBJ2-7; v_call: TRBV2; cdr3_aa: CASSPEAGSSYEQYF; cdr3_nt: TGTGCCAGCAGCCCCGAGGCGGGCAGCTCCTACGAGCAGTACTTC
clone_size: many; d_call: -; j_call: TRBJ1-5; v_call: TRBV11-2; cdr3_aa: CASSPGHGRIGDNQPQHF; cdr3_nt: TGTGCCAGCAGCCCAGGACACGGGAGGATAGGTGACAATCAGCCCCAGCATTTT
clone_size: -; d_call: TRBD2; j_call: TRBJ2-5; v_call: TRBV28; cdr3_aa: CASSGLAGETQYF; cdr3_nt: TGTGCCAGCAGCGGACTAGCGGGGGAGACCCAGTACTTC